Presented here are 16 T cell receptor beta chains from one specimen sequenced in a study of OX40 agonist ivuxolimab in advanced cancers. Method: immunoSEQ multiplex PCR; TCRdb's copy keeps in-frame clones and lacks some. The data hold approximately 87,000 clones, with more than 90% observed a single time. Specimen: CD4+ or CD8+ T cells sorted from blood, collected in a trial of the OX40 agonist ivuxolimab. All receptors come from an adult with an advanced solid tumor such as melanoma, head and neck, liver or kidney cancer.

The gene calls are TRBV6-5 and TRBJ2-7; 11 bases are a match to TRBD2. The J segment lost 0 bases and the V segment lost 8 bases, leaving 3 bases of the junction unmatched. Germline loops: CDR1 MNHEY, CDR2 SVGAGI. CDR3 length: 14 amino acids. The DNA of the CDR3 is TGTGCCAGCGGGACTAGCGGTTTCTCCTACGAGCAGTACTTC. This gives the protein CASGTSGFSYEQYF.

The chain is built from TRBV2 and TRBJ2-1; 7 nucleotides agree with TRBD2. This CDR3 is built from 16 residues. Germline V gene sequence: CDR1 SNHLY, CDR2 FYNNEI. The V and J ends lost 1 base and 4 bases, in that order; junction bases with no gene match: 7. The CDR3 nucleotides read TGTGCCAGCAGTGAAGTGGCTAGCGGAGTATACAATGAGCAGTTCTTC. As protein: CASSEVASGVYNEQFF.

The V gene is TRBV29-1, the J gene TRBJ1-2; D unclear. V was pared by 5 bases and J by 5 bases, with 6 bases between. This CDR3 has 10 residues. Germline-derived CDR1 and CDR2 are SQVTM and ANQGSEA. In DNA, the CDR3 is TGCAGCGTTAAGGGTTATGGCTACACCTTC. Its translation: CSVKGYGYTF.

The rearrangement uses TRBV5-4 and TRBJ2-1; D call uncertain. Germline assignment: CDR1 SGHNT and CDR2 YYREEE (reference sequence). This CDR3 comprises 13 residues. V lost 3 bases and J lost 3, with 7 bases in between. CDR3 nucleotides: TGTGCCAGCAGCTGGTGGGGCTACAATGAGCAGTTCTTC. As protein: CASSWWGYNEQFF.

The chain has TRBV5-4 and TRBJ2-2; no clear D gene. There are 14 residues in the CDR3. The V gene's germline CDR1 is SGHNT and CDR2 YYREEE (reference sequence). V lost 3 bases, J lost 1 base, and 7 bases lay in between. CDR3 residues: CASSSGLNTGELFF. The CDR3 DNA reads TGTGCCAGCAGCTCAGGATTGAACACCGGGGAGCTGTTTTTT.

This clone has a handful of counts. V gene TRBV14 combines with J gene TRBJ1-2; D ambiguous. With 1 base removed from V and 3 bases from J, the gap between germline ends came to 3 bases. Germline CDR1 reads SGHDN; CDR2 reads FVKESK. This CDR3 is built from 12 residues. The CDR3 DNA is TGTGCCAGCAGCCAAGGGGACTATGGCTACACCTTC. It encodes CASSQGDYGYTF.

The CDR3 region is CASSPLADSYEQYF. Written as DNA, the CDR3 is TGCGCCAGCAGCCCCCTAGCGGACTCTTACGAGCAGTACTTC. The gene calls are TRBV10-2 and TRBJ2-7; TRBD2 aligns across 7 bases. This CDR3 region has 14 residues. Trimming at V came to 6 bases and at J to 4 bases, leaving 9 bases not matched to a gene. CDR1 is WSHSY, CDR2 SAAADI, per germline.

This clone was detected a few times. The chain couples TRBV13 to TRBJ1-2; D uncertain. Trimming stripped 5 bases from V and 8 bases from J, with 15 bases between. The CDR3 spans 13 residues. The V gene's germline CDR1 is PRHDT and CDR2 FYEKMQ (reference sequence). For the CDR3, the DNA is TGTGCCAGCAGCCTGGGTGGCCAAGGGGGCTACACCTTC. Its translation: CASSLGGQGGYTF.

This chain's CDR3 is CASSYSDRGYGYTF. The CDR3 DNA reads TGTGCCAGCAGTTACTCGGACAGGGGCTATGGCTACACCTTC. The chain links TRBV6-5 to TRBJ1-2; TRBD1 matches at 9 bases. Germline trimming cut 0 bases from V and 4 bases from J; bases unmatched to any gene: 0. Germline lookup yields CDR1 MNHEY and CDR2 SVGAGI. The CDR3 totals 14 residues.

The chain employs TRBV6-5 and TRBJ2-7; no reliable D call. Germline values: CDR1 MNHEY, CDR2 SVGAGI. This CDR3 has 13 amino acids. The V gene lost 6 bases and the J gene lost 9 bases, with 18 bases spanning the gap. The CDR3 DNA follows: TGTGCCAGCAGCAAAGTCGGTAGGGTTGGGCAGTACTTC. Encoded protein: CASSKVGRVGQYF.

This clone has only a few counts. This chain joins TRBV6-1 and TRBJ2-3; 9 nucleotides line up with TRBD2. V dropped 5 bases and J dropped 5; count of bases not matched to a gene: 8. The CDR3 runs to 15 residues. The germline V gene has CDR1 MNHNS and CDR2 SASEGT. The CDR3 DNA reads TGTGCCAGCAGTCTGCGCGGGAGGGCCGAAGATACGCAGTATTTT. As protein: CASSLRGRAEDTQYF.

The chain combines TRBV6-4 with TRBJ2-7; 11 bases align to TRBD2. The V gene's germline CDR1 is MRHNA and CDR2 SNTAGT. The CDR3 spans 15 residues. V lost 6 bases to trimming and J lost 3 bases; unmatched junction nucleotides: 7. Here the CDR3 reads CASSMTSGIFYEQYF. The CDR3 bases are TGTGCCAGCAGCATGACTAGCGGGATTTTCTACGAGCAGTACTTC.

This clone was seen only once. This sequence joins TRBV27 and TRBJ2-3; 10 bases are shared with TRBD2. Germline V gene data show CDR1 as MNHEY and CDR2 as SMNVEV (reference sequence). With V trimmed by 6 bases and J by 3 bases, 21 bases remained unmatched. The CDR3 covers 20 residues. The CDR3 sequence is CASSLAPFDLAGVRTDTQYF. CDR3 sequence (DNA): TGTGCCAGCAGCTTGGCTCCATTCGATCTAGCGGGAGTTCGTACAGATACGCAGTATTTT.

This chain joins TRBV30 and TRBJ1-5; 8 positions match TRBD1. With V trimmed by 5 bases and J by 4 bases, 4 bases remained unmatched. There are 13 residues in the CDR3. Germline CDR1 and CDR2: GTSNPN and SVGIG (reference sequence). CDR3 DNA sequence: TGTGCCTGGGATCAGGGGGCGAATCAGCCCCAGCATTTT. Translating gives CAWDQGANQPQHF.

This clone qualifies as medium-sized. The CDR3 DNA is TGCGCCAGCCACGACAGGGGGACCGGGGAGCTGTTTTTT. Translating it yields CASHDRGTGELFF. The gene calls are TRBV5-1 and TRBJ2-2; 9 bases align to TRBD1. Germline assignment: CDR1 SGHRS and CDR2 YFSETQ. This CDR3 is built from 13 residues. V shed 7 bases, J shed 5 bases, and the junction held 3 bases outside the gene matches.

This chain connects TRBV9 to TRBJ2-3, with D uncertain. The CDR3 covers 17 residues. The germline V and J ends were trimmed by 3 bases and 1 base, with 18 bases remaining between them. The V gene's germline CDR1 is SGDLS and CDR2 YYNGEE. The CDR3 spells CASSGPGPGDGTDTQYF. The CDR3 DNA is TGTGCCAGCAGCGGTCCGGGCCCCGGCGATGGCACAGATACGCAGTATTTT.